This TCR beta chain was retrieved from a study of tumor T cells in aggressive B-cell lymphoma. Clones were read by immunoSEQ multiplex PCR, and TCRdb kept only the in-frame ones, dropping some. The sample gives about 6,600 clones, nearly 90% of which show up once; roughly 2.8% is in the top ten. Germline-derived CDR1 and CDR2 are MDHEN and SYDVKM. This CDR3 region has 14 residues. V shed 6 bases and J shed 9 bases, with 21 bases lying between them. Sequencing was performed on tumor tissue. This sequence joins TRBV28 and TRBJ2-7; tentative D call: TRBD1 (5 bases). The source of this sequence is an adult with diffuse large B cell lymphoma. Some clones in this sample may be carry-over from other donors' samples. The CDR3 DNA reads TGTGCCAGCAGCGAACACTACCTCAGGGATTCGCAGTACTTC. This encodes CASSEHYLRDSQYF.